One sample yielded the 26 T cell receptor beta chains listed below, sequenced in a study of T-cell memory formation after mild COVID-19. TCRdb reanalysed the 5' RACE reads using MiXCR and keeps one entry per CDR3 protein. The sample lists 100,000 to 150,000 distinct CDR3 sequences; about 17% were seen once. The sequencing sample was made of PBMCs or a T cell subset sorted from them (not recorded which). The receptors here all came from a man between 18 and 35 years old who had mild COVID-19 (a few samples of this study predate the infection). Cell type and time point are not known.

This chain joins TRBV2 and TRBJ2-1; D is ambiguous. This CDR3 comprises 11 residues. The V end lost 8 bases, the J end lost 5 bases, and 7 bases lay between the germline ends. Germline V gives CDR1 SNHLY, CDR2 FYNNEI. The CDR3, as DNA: TGTGCCAGCGCTTATGACAATGAGCAGTTCTTC. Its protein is CASAYDNEQFF.

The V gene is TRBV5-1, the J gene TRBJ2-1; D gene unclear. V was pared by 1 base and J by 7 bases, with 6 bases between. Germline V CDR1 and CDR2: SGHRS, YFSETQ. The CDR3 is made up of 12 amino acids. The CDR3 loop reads CASSLFGNEQFF. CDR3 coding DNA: TGCGCCAGCAGCTTGTTCGGGAATGAGCAGTTCTTC. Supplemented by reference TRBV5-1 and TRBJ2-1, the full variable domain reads KAGVTQTPRYLIKTRGQQVTLSCSPISGHRSVSWYQQTPGQGLQFLFEYFSETQRNKGNFPGRFSGRQFSNSRSEMNVSTLELGDSALYLCASSLFGNEQFFGPGTRLTVL.

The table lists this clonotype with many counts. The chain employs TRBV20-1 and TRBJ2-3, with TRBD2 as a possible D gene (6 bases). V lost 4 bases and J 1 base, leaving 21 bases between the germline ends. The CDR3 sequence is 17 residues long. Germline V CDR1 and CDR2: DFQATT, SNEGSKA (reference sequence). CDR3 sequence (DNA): TGCAGTGCTAAGCCCCGTGGGGGGACGTCTGGCACAGATACGCAGTATTTT. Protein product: CSAKPRGGTSGTDTQYF.

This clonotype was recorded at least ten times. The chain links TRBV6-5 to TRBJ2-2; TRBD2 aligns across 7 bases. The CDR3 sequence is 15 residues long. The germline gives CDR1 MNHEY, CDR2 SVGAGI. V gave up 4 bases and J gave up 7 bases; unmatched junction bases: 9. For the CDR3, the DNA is TGTGCCAGCAGTTCGAGCGGGGCCTATTTCGGGGAGCTGTTTTTT. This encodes CASSSSGAYFGELFF.

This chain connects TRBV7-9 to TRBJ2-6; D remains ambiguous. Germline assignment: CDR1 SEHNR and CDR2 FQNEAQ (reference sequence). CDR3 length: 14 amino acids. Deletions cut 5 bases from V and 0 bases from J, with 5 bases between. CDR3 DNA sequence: TGTGCCAGCAGCACAGCCTCTGGGGCCAACGTCCTGACTTTC. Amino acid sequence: CASSTASGANVLTF.

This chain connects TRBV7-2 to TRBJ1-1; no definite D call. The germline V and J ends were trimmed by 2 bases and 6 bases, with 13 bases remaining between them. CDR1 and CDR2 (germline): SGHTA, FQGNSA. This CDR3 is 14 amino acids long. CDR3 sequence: CASSLRARGSEAFF. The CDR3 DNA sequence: TGTGCCAGCAGCTTAAGGGCCCGCGGCTCTGAAGCTTTCTTT.

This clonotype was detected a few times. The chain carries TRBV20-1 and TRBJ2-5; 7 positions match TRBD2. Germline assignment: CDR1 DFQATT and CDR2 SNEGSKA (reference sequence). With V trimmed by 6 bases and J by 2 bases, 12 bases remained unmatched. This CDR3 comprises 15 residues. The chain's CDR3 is CSAPKSGGMQETQYF. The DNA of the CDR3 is TGCAGTGCCCCAAAATCCGGGGGGATGCAAGAGACCCAGTACTTC.

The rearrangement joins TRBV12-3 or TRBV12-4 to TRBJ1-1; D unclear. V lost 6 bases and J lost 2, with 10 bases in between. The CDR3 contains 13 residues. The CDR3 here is CASSPQVNTEAFF. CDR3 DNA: TGTGCCAGCAGCCCCCAGGTTAACACTGAAGCTTTCTTT.

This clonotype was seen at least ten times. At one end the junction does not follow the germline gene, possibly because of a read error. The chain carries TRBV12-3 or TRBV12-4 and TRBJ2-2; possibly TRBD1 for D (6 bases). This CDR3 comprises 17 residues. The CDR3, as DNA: TGTGCCAGCAGTCTAGCTGGTGGTGGACAGCGCACCGGGGAGCTGTTTTTT. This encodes CASSLAGGGQRTGELFF.

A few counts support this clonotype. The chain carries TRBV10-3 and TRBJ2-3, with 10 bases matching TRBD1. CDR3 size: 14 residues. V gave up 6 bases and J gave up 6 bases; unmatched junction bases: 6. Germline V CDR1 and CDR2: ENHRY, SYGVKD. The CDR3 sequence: CAISGTGVKDTQYF. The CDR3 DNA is TGTGCCATCAGCGGGACAGGGGTCAAGGATACGCAGTATTTT.

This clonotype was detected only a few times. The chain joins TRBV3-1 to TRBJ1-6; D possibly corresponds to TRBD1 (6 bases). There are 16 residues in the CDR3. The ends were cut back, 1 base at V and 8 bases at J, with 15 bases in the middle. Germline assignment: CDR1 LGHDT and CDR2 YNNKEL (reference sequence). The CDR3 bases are TGTGCCAGCAGCCAAGTCGGTCAGGGGCGGGATTCACCCCTCCACTTT. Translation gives CASSQVGQGRDSPLHF.

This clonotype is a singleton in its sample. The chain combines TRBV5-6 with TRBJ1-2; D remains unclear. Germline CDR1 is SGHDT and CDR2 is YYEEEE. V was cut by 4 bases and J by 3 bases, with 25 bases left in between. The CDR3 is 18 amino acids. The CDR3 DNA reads TGTGCCAGCAGCAAAAACCTGGACCCCCTCCCTCGGGACTATGGCTACACCTTC. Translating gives CASSKNLDPLPRDYGYTF. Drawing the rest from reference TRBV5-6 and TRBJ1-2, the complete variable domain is DAGVTQSPTHLIKTRGQQVTLRCSPKSGHDTVSWYQQALGQGPQFIFQYYEEEERQRGNFPDRFSGHQFPNYSSELNVNALLLGDSALYLCASSKNLDPLPRDYGYTFGSGTRLTVV.

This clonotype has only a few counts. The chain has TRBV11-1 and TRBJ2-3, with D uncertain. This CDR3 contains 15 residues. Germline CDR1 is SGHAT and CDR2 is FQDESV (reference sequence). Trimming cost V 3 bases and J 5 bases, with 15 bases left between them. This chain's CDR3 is CASSFHAAKGDTQYF. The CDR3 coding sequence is TGTGCCAGCAGCTTCCACGCGGCCAAGGGAGATACGCAGTATTTT.

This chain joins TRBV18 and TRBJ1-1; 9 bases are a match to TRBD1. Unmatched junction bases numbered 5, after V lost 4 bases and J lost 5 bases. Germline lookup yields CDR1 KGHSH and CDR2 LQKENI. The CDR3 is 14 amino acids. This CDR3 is CASSQGQGWTEAFF. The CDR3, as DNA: TGTGCCAGCTCACAGGGACAGGGATGGACTGAAGCTTTCTTT.

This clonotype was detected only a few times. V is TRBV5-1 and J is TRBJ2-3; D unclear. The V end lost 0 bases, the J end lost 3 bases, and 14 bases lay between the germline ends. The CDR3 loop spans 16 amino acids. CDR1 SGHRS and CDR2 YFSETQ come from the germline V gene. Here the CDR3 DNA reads TGCGCCAGCAGCTTGGCCGAGACGGGCGGAACAGATACGCAGTATTTT. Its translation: CASSLAETGGTDTQYF.

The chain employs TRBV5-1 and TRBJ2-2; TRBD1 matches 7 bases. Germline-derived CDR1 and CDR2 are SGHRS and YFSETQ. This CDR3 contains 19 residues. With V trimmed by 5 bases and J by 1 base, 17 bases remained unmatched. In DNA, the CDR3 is TGCGCCAGCAGTACCAACCCACGACAGGGACAAAGGAACACCGGGGAGCTGTTTTTT. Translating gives CASSTNPRQGQRNTGELFF.

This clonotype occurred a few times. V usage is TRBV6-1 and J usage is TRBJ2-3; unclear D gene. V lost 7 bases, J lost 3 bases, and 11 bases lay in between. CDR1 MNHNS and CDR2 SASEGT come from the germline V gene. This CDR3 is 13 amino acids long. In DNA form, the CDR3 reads TGTGCCAGCACTTATATTGGGACAGATACGCAGTATTTT. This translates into CASTYIGTDTQYF.

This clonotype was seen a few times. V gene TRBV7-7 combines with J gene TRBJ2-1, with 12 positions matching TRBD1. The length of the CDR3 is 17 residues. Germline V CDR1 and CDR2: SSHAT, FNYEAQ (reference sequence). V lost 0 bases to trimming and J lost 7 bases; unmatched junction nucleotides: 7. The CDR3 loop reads CASSLAAGTGGKNEQFF. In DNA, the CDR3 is TGTGCCAGCAGCTTAGCGGCGGGGACAGGGGGCAAGAATGAGCAGTTCTTC.

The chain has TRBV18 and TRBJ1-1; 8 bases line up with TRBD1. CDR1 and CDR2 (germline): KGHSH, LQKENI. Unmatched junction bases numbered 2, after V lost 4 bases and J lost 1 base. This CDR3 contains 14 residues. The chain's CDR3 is CASSLDRGNTEAFF. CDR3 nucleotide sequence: TGTGCCAGCTCACTCGACAGGGGGAACACTGAAGCTTTCTTT.

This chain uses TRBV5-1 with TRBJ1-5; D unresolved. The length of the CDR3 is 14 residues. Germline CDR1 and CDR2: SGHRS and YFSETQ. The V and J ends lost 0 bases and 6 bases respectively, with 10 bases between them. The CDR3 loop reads CASSLAGERQPQHF. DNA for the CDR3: TGCGCCAGCAGCTTGGCAGGTGAACGTCAGCCCCAGCATTTT.

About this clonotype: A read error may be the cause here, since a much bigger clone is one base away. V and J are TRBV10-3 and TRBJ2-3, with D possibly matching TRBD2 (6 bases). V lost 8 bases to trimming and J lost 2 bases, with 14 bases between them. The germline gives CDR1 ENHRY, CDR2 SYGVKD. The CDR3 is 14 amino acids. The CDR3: CAISERVDTDTQYF. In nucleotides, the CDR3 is TGTGCCATCTCCGAGCGGGTGGACACAGATACGCAGTATTTT.

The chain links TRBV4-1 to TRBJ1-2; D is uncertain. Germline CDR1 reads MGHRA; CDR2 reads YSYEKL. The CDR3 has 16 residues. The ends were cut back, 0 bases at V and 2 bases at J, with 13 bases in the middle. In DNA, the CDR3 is TGCGCCAGCAGCCAAGATGGGAAGAGGCAGAACTATGGCTACACCTTC. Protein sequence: CASSQDGKRQNYGYTF.

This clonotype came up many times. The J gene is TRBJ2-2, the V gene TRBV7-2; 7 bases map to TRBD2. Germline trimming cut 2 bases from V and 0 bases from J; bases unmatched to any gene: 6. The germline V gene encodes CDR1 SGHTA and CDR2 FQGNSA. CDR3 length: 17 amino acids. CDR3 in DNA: TGTGCCAGCAGCTTATGGGCGGGGGTTCCGAACACCGGGGAGCTGTTTTTT. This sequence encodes CASSLWAGVPNTGELFF. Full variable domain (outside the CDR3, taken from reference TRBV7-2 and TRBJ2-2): GAGVSQSPSNKVTEKGKDVELRCDPISGHTALYWYRQSLGQGLEFLIYFQGNSAPDKSGLPSDRFSAERTGGSVSTLTIQRTQQEDSAVYLCASSLWAGVPNTGELFFGEGSRLTVL.

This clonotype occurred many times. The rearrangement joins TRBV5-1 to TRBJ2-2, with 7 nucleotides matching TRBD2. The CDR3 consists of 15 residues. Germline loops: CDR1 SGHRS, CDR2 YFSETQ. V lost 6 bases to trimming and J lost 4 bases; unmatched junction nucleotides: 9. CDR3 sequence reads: CASNVGGTGTGELFF. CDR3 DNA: TGCGCCAGCAACGTCGGGGGGACTGGCACCGGGGAGCTGTTTTTT.

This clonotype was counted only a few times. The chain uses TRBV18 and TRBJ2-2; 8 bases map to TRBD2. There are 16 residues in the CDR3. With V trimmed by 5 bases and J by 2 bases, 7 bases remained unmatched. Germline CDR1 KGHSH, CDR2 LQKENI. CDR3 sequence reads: CASSSLSGTNTGELFF. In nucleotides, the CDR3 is TGTGCCAGCTCATCACTTAGCGGGACCAACACCGGGGAGCTGTTTTTT. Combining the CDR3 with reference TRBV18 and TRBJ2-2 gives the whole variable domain NAGVMQNPRHLVRRRGQEARLRCSPMKGHSHVYWYRQLPEEGLKFMVYLQKENIIDESGMPKERFSAEFPKEGPSILRIQQVVRGDSAAYFCASSSLSGTNTGELFFGEGSRLTVL.

CDR3 nucleotides: TGTGCCAGCAGCCCGGACAGCTTCAATCAGCCCCAGCATTTT. Its protein is CASSPDSFNQPQHF. V is TRBV6-1 and J is TRBJ1-5; D may be TRBD1 (6 bases). This CDR3 is built from 14 residues. The V gene lost 6 bases and the J gene lost 3 bases, with 12 bases spanning the gap. Germline V gene sequence: CDR1 MNHNS, CDR2 SASEGT.